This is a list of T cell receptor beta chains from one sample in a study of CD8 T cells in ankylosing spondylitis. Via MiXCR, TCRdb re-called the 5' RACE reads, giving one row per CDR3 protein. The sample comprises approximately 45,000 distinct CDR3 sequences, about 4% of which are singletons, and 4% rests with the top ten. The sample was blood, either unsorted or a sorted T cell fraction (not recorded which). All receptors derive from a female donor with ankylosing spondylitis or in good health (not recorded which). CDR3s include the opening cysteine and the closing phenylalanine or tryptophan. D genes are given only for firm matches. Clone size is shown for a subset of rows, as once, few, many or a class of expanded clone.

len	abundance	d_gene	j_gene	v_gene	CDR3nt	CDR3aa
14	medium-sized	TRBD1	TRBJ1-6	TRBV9	TGTGCCAGCAGCGTCGACAGGGGAAATTCACCCCTCCACTTT	CASSVDRGNSPLHF
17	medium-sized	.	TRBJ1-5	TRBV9	TGTGCCAGCAGCGCCGCTCCCGGGGGGGACAACAATCAGCCCCAGCATTTT	CASSAAPGGDNNQPQHF
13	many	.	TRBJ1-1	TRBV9	TGTGCCAGCAGCGTGAGGGAGGACACTGAAGCTTTCTTT	CASSVREDTEAFF
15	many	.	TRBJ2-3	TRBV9	TGTGCCAGCAGCGTAGAGGTAGGGGACACAGATACGCAGTATTTT	CASSVEVGDTDTQYF
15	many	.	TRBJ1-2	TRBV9	TGTGCCAGCAGCCCTTTCTTGACCGGACAGTATGGCTACACCTTC	CASSPFLTGQYGYTF
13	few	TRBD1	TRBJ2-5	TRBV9	TGTGCCAGCAGTACAGGGGGCCTCAAGGCCCAGTACTTC	CASSTGGLKAQYF
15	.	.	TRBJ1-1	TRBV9	TGTGCCAGCAGCTGGGGAACAGGGATGAACACTGAAGCTTTCTTT	CASSWGTGMNTEAFF
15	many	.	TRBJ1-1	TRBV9	TGTGCCAGCAGCGTAGCTTCGGGGGCGAAAACTGAAGCTTTCTTT	CASSVASGAKTEAFF
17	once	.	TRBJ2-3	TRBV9	TGTGCCAGCAGCTCTGGGTTAGCGGCATCTAGCACAGATACGCAGTATTTT	CASSSGLAASSTDTQYF
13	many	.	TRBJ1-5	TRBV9	TGTGCCAGCAGCATCGCGGGGGATCAGCCCCAGCATTTT	CASSIAGDQPQHF
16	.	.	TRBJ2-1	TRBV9	TGTGCCAGCAGCGTAGTTGCGGGGGTGCAGGGGAATGAGCAGTTCTTC	CASSVVAGVQGNEQFF
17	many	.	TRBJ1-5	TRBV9	TGTGCCAGCAGTCCACATGGGACATCGCCTAGCAATCAGCCCCAGCATTTT	CASSPHGTSPSNQPQHF
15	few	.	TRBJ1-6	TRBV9	TGTGCCAGCAGCGTAGGTTCAGGGGATGTGTCACCCCTCCACTTT	CASSVGSGDVSPLHF
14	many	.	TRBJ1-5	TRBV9	TGTGCCAGCAGCGTAGGGGGATTTGGCCAGCCCCAGCATTTT	CASSVGGFGQPQHF
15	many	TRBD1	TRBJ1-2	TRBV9	TGTGCCAGCAGCAAGCTGACAGGGTCCGGTGGAGGCTACACCTTC	CASSKLTGSGGGYTF
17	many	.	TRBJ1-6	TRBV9	TGTGCCAGCAGCGTATCAGGGTTCAGCTCCTATAATTCACCCCTCCACTTT	CASSVSGFSSYNSPLHF
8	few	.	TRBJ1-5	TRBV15	TGTAGCAATCAGCCCCAGCATTTT	CSNQPQHF
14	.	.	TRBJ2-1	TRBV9	TGTGCCAGCAGCGTAGAGTGGCAGAACAATGAGCAGTTCTTC	CASSVEWQNNEQFF
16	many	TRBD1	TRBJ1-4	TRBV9	TGTGCCAGCAGCGCAGGACAGGGGGTGTCTAATGAAAAACTGTTTTTT	CASSAGQGVSNEKLFF
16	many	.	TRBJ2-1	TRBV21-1	TGTGCCAGCAGCAGACGACTAGCGGGGTATCACAATGAGCAGTTCTTC	CASSRRLAGYHNEQFF
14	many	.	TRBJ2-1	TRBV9	TGTGCCAGCAGCGTAGTTGCAGCCTACAATGAGCAGTTCTTC	CASSVVAAYNEQFF
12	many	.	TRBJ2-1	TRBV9	TGTGCCAGCACCCGTGGCCGGGGTCAGCAGTTCTTC	CASTRGRGQQFF
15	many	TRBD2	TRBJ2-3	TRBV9	TGTGCCAGCAGCGTAGTTAGCGGGGGGGCAAATACGCAGTATTTT	CASSVVSGGANTQYF
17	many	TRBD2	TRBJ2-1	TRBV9	TGTGCCAGCAGCCTCGATCGACTAGCGGGGGAAACCAATGAGCAGTTCTTC	CASSLDRLAGETNEQFF
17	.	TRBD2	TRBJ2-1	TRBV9	TGTGCCAGCAGCCCTCTACTAGCGGGGGGGCGGCCGCATGAGCAGTTCTTC	CASSPLLAGGRPHEQFF
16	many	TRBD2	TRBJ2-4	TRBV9	TGTGCCAGCAGCCCTACTAGCGGGGTAATTCCACACATTCAGTACTTC	CASSPTSGVIPHIQYF
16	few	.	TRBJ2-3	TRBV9	TGTGCCAGCAGCGCCTCGGCCGGTGCAGGAGGAGATACGCAGTATTTT	CASSASAGAGGDTQYF
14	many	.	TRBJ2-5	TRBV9	TGTGCCAGCAGCCCCCACGGGGACCAAGAGACCCAGTACTTC	CASSPHGDQETQYF
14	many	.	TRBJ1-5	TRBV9	TGTGCCAGCAGCGTAGACCACCTCAATCAGCCCCAGCATTTT	CASSVDHLNQPQHF
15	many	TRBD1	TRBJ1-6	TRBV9	TGTGCCAGCAGCGTCCTGGACAGGAATAATTCACCCCTCCACTTT	CASSVLDRNNSPLHF
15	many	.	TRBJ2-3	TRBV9	TGTGCCAGCAGCGTAGCATCCGCGGCCGCTAGTACGCAGTATTTT	CASSVASAAASTQYF
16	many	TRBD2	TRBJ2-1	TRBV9	TGTGCCAGCAGCACCTCAAGCGGGGGGGCATTCAATGAGCAGTTCTTC	CASSTSSGGAFNEQFF
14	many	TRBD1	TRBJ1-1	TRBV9	TGTGCCAGCAGCACTTCATTACAGGGGACTGAAGCTTTCTTT	CASSTSLQGTEAFF
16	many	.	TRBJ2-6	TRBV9	TGTGCCAGCAGCGTCAACAGGGTCTCTGGGGCCAACGTCCTGACTTTC	CASSVNRVSGANVLTF
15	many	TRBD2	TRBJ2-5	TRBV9	TGTGCCAGCAGCGCAATAGCGGGGCTAGGGGAGACCCAGTACTTC	CASSAIAGLGETQYF
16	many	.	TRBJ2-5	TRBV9	TGTGCCAGCAGCGAGGCCCCTAGGATGTCGCAAGAGACCCAGTACTTC	CASSEAPRMSQETQYF
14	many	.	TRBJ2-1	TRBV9	TGTGCCAGCAGCGATGGGGGACGAGTTGGCGAGCAGTTCTTC	CASSDGGRVGEQFF
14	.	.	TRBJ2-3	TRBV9	TGTGCCAGCAGCCCCGAGGTCGATCAGGATACGCAGTATTTT	CASSPEVDQDTQYF
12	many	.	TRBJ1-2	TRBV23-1	TGCGCCAGCAGCCCGGGGGACTATGGCTACACCTTC	CASSPGDYGYTF
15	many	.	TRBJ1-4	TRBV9	TGTGCCAGCAGCGTAGAAGGGGTACCGAATGAAAAACTGTTTTTT	CASSVEGVPNEKLFF
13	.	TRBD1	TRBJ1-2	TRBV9	TGTGCCAGCAGCCCTATCGGACAGGACGGCTACACCTTC	CASSPIGQDGYTF
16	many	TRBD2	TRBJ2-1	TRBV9	TGTGCCAGCAGCGTAGCTACACTAGCGGGGGGGAATGAGCAGTTCTTC	CASSVATLAGGNEQFF
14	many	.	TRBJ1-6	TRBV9	TGTGCCAGCAGCGTGCAGGGGATAGATTCACCCCTCCACTTT	CASSVQGIDSPLHF
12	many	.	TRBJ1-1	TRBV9	TGTGCCAGCAGCGGTGCCGGGACTGAAGCTTTCTTT	CASSGAGTEAFF
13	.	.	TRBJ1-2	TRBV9	TGTGCCAGCAGCGTAGCGGCAGGCCAGGGCTACACCTTC	CASSVAAGQGYTF